The rows below give T cell receptor beta chains drawn from one sample of a study of blood T cell repertoires in COVID-19. Method: immunoSEQ multiplex PCR; TCRdb's copy keeps in-frame clones and lacks some. The profile shows 150,000 to 250,000 clones, 75% to 85% of them singletons. The specimen was PBMCs or T cells enriched from blood (not recorded which). These TCRs come from a man aged 35-49 years who had recovered from COVID-19. Each CDR3 is given with its conserved first and last residue. D genes are given only for firm matches. A row's size may be missing; if present it is once, few, many or a size class.

v_gene: TRBV30
j_gene: TRBJ2-3
abundance: NA
d_gene: NA
CDR3nt: TGTGCCTGGAGTGTCGCAGTAGCTGTGACGATTCGGCACACAGATACGCAGTATTTT
CDR3aa: CAWSVAVAVTIRHTDTQYF

v_gene: TRBV14
j_gene: TRBJ2-1
abundance: NA
d_gene: NA
CDR3nt: TGTGCCAGCAGCCAAGGGTTACCCACTAAGCAGTTCTTC
CDR3aa: CASSQGLPTKQFF

v_gene: TRBV19
j_gene: TRBJ2-5
abundance: NA
d_gene: TRBD1
CDR3nt: TGTGCCAGTAGTATACGACAGGGTCGAGGAAAGACCCAGTACTTC
CDR3aa: CASSIRQGRGKTQYF

v_gene: TRBV2
j_gene: TRBJ1-4
abundance: few
d_gene: NA
CDR3nt: TGTGCCAGCAGTGAAACCCTAGGGGGGGGCGGGAATGAAAAACTGTTTTTT
CDR3aa: CASSETLGGGGNEKLFF

v_gene: TRBV19
j_gene: TRBJ1-1
abundance: NA
d_gene: NA
CDR3nt: TGTGCCAGTAGTATTGGAGGGATCGCTGAAGCTTTCTTT
CDR3aa: CASSIGGIAEAFF

v_gene: TRBV5-6
j_gene: TRBJ2-1
abundance: NA
d_gene: TRBD2
CDR3nt: TGTGCCAGCAGCTTGGGCCCCGAGCGGGAGTCCTACAATGAGCAGTTCTTC
CDR3aa: CASSLGPERESYNEQFF

v_gene: TRBV5-5
j_gene: TRBJ1-2
abundance: NA
d_gene: TRBD1
CDR3nt: TGTGCCAGCACCACCTCCGGGGGACAGGGGATCGGCTACACCTTC
CDR3aa: CASTTSGGQGIGYTF

v_gene: TRBV19
j_gene: TRBJ1-5
abundance: once
d_gene: TRBD1
CDR3nt: TGTGCCAGTATAGGGGGACAGGATAGCAATCAGCCCCAGCATTTT
CDR3aa: CASIGGQDSNQPQHF

v_gene: TRBV12-3/TRBV12-4
j_gene: TRBJ1-5
abundance: NA
d_gene: NA
CDR3nt: TGTGCCAGCAGTTTAGAGAGGTTTCAGCCCCAGCATTTT
CDR3aa: CASSLERFQPQHF

v_gene: TRBV6-2/TRBV6-3
j_gene: TRBJ1-6
abundance: NA
d_gene: NA
CDR3nt: TGTGCCAGCAGCTCCCGGAGGGGTACTTCACCCCTCCACTTT
CDR3aa: CASSSRRGTSPLHF

v_gene: TRBV7-8
j_gene: TRBJ1-1
abundance: NA
d_gene: TRBD1
CDR3nt: TGTGCCAGCAGCTTAGGAGGGGGCGACACTGAAGCTTTCTTT
CDR3aa: CASSLGGGDTEAFF

v_gene: TRBV10-1
j_gene: TRBJ1-1
abundance: NA
d_gene: NA
CDR3nt: TGCGCCAGCAGTCAGGGGATGAACACTGAAGCTTTCTTT
CDR3aa: CASSQGMNTEAFF

v_gene: TRBV30
j_gene: TRBJ1-5
abundance: NA
d_gene: NA
CDR3nt: TGTGCCTGGGGGTTAAACAGAGATCAGCCCCAGCATTTT
CDR3aa: CAWGLNRDQPQHF

v_gene: TRBV11-2
j_gene: TRBJ1-2
abundance: NA
d_gene: TRBD1
CDR3nt: TGTGCCAGCAGCTCCCCGGGACAGGGGGCCTATGGCTACACCTTC
CDR3aa: CASSSPGQGAYGYTF

v_gene: TRBV7-2
j_gene: TRBJ1-2
abundance: NA
d_gene: TRBD1
CDR3nt: TGTGCCAGCACCTCGACAGGGCTTCTTGCTGGCTACACCTTC
CDR3aa: CASTSTGLLAGYTF

v_gene: TRBV30
j_gene: TRBJ2-7
abundance: NA
d_gene: TRBD1
CDR3nt: TGTGCCTGGGGGTCCTCCCTGCTTGGACAGGTGAGGGAGCAGTACTTC
CDR3aa: CAWGSSLLGQVREQYF

v_gene: TRBV7-2
j_gene: TRBJ1-5
abundance: NA
d_gene: NA
CDR3nt: TGTGCCAGCAGCTTAGAGACTGATCAGCCCCAGCATTTT
CDR3aa: CASSLETDQPQHF

v_gene: TRBV6-5
j_gene: TRBJ1-2
abundance: NA
d_gene: TRBD1
CDR3nt: TGTGCCAGCAGTTACACGGGACAGGGGAGGTTTGGCTACACCTTC
CDR3aa: CASSYTGQGRFGYTF

v_gene: TRBV5-1
j_gene: TRBJ2-7
abundance: NA
d_gene: NA
CDR3nt: TGCGCCAGCAGCTTGGGGGAGAGAGGCGAGCAGTACTTC
CDR3aa: CASSLGERGEQYF

v_gene: TRBV5-5
j_gene: TRBJ2-7
abundance: NA
d_gene: TRBD1
CDR3nt: TGTGCCAGCAGCTTGCCCGGGACAGGGATCTACGAGCAGTACTTC
CDR3aa: CASSLPGTGIYEQYF